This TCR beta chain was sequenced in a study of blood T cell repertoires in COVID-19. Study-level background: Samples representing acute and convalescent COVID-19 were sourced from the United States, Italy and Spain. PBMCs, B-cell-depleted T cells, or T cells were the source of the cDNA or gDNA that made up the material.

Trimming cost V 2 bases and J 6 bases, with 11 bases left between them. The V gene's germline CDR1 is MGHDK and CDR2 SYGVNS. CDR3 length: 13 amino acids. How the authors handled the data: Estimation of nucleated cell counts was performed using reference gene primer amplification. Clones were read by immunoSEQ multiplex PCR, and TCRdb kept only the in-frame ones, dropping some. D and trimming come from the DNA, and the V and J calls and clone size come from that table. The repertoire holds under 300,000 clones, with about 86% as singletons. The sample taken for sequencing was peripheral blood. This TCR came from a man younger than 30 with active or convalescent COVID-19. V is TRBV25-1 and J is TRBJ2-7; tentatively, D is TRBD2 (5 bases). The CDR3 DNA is TGTGCCAGCAGTGAAATTCTGGCGGGCGAGCAGTACTTC. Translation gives CASSEILAGEQYF.